The 30 T cell receptor beta chains presented below share a single source sample, sequenced in a study of CD4 T cells in relation to SARS-CoV-2 and coronaviruses. The unexposed donors gave CD4+ T cells in about 2010-2019, prior to COVID-19. Sequencing used immunoSEQ multiplex PCR; TCRdb keeps in-frame clones, though not all of them. The sample contains about 59,000 clones, 70% to 90% of which appear only once. Sequenced: memory CD4+ T cells from PBMCs. These receptors originate from a human donor in good health.

This clone appeared once. The CDR3 reads CASSQVAGRTEAFF. CDR3 in DNA: TGTGCCAGCAGCCAAGTGGCGGGGCGCACTGAAGCTTTCTTT. V and J are TRBV3-1 (or the pseudogene TRBV3-2) and TRBJ1-1; D is perhaps TRBD1 (5 bases). V was shortened by 1 base and J by 4 bases, with 10 bases between the two germline ends. Germline V gene lookup returns CDR1 LGHDT and CDR2 YNNKEL (reference sequence). The CDR3 is 14 amino acids.

This clone appeared a single time. The V gene is TRBV11-2, the J gene TRBJ2-4; D remains ambiguous. The CDR3 contains 16 residues. The germline gives CDR1 SGHAT, CDR2 FQNNGV. V was shortened by 0 bases and J by 1 base, with 10 bases between the two germline ends. The CDR3, as DNA: TGTGCCAGCAGCTTAGATGTGTCCCCGGCCAAAAACATTCAGTACTTC. This sequence encodes CASSLDVSPAKNIQYF. Looking up the rest from reference TRBV11-2 and TRBJ2-4 gives the full variable domain: EAGVAQSPRYKIIEKRQSVAFWCNPISGHATLYWYQQILGQGPKLLIQFQNNGVVDDSQLPKDRFSAERLKGVDSTLKIQPAKLEDSAVYLCASSLDVSPAKNIQYFGAGTRLSVL.

The chain uses TRBV4-1 and TRBJ2-7; D unclear. The V gene lost 3 bases and the J gene lost 2 bases, with 11 bases spanning the gap. The CDR3 loop spans 14 amino acids. Germline-derived CDR1 and CDR2 are MGHRA and YSYEKL. CDR3 coding DNA: TGCGCCAGCAGCCAGAGTAGGTTAACCTACGAGCAGTACTTC. It translates to CASSQSRLTYEQYF.

The genes are TRBV6-5 and TRBJ1-6, with unresolved D. Germline CDR1 MNHEY, CDR2 SVGAGI. The CDR3 is made up of 14 amino acids. Trimming stripped 7 bases from V and 10 bases from J, with 17 bases between. CDR3 in amino acids: CASTLDPKTSPLHF. The CDR3 DNA reads as TGTGCCAGCACCCTCGACCCGAAGACATCACCCCTCCACTTT.

The rearrangement joins TRBV28 to TRBJ1-1; D gene uncertain. The CDR3 extends over 11 amino acids. Trimming took off 9 bases at V and 0 bases at J, with 5 bases between the two ends. From germline, CDR1 is MDHEN and CDR2 SYDVKM. The CDR3 protein is CASTLNTEAFF. The CDR3 region has the DNA TGTGCCAGTACACTGAACACTGAAGCTTTCTTT.

The rearrangement links TRBV5-1 to TRBJ2-5; no firm D call. The CDR3 extends over 12 amino acids. Trimming removed 4 bases at V and 1 base at J, with 5 bases between. The germline V gene encodes CDR1 SGHRS and CDR2 YFSETQ. Written as DNA, the CDR3 is TGCGCCAGCAGCACCAGCCAAGAGACCCAGTACTTC. Residues: CASSTSQETQYF.

The chain uses TRBV27 and TRBJ2-7, with D hard to call. V was trimmed by 6 bases and J by 2 bases, leaving 11 bases between them. This CDR3 has 13 residues. The germline V gene has CDR1 MNHEY and CDR2 SMNVEV (reference sequence). CDR3 bases: TGTGCCAGCAGGAGGACCGGGCCCTACGAGCAGTACTTC. Translated: CASRRTGPYEQYF.

The chain employs TRBV10-3 and TRBJ2-1, with 8 nucleotides matching TRBD1. The CDR3 has 17 residues. V was clipped by 6 bases and J by 6 bases; unmatched bases: 16. Per the germline V gene, CDR1 is ENHRY and CDR2 is SYGVKD. As DNA, the CDR3 is TGTGCCATCAGGGGGAGGACAGGGAGTGTTGGTGGCAATGAGCAGTTCTTC. Its translation: CAIRGRTGSVGGNEQFF.

The gene calls are TRBV19 and TRBJ1-4; 7 bases line up with TRBD1. Germline values: CDR1 LNHDA, CDR2 SQIVND (reference sequence). This CDR3 has 13 residues. Germline trimming cut 4 bases from V and 8 bases from J; bases unmatched to any gene: 4. The CDR3 here is CASSRLGQEKLFF. In DNA form, the CDR3 reads TGTGCCAGTAGTAGATTGGGACAGGAAAAACTGTTTTTT.

The chain couples TRBV28 to TRBJ1-5; D is perhaps TRBD1 (5 bases). V lost 0 bases and J lost 0, with 9 bases in between. This CDR3 contains 16 residues. In germline, CDR1 is MDHEN, CDR2 SYDVKM. CDR3 bases: TGTGCCAGCAGTTTATGGGGGCGGAATAGCAATCAGCCCCAGCATTTT. The encoded protein is CASSLWGRNSNQPQHF.

As DNA, the CDR3 is TGTGCCAGCAGGACGGGACAGGCTCACTACGAGCAGTACTTC. Translated: CASRTGQAHYEQYF. This chain uses TRBV28 with TRBJ2-7; TRBD1 agrees at 8 bases. From germline, CDR1 is MDHEN and CDR2 SYDVKM. J gave up 3 bases and V 6 bases, and 7 bases lay outside the gene matches. The CDR3 runs 14 residues.

This clone came up a few times. The chain combines TRBV19 with TRBJ2-1; D unresolved. In germline, CDR1 is LNHDA, CDR2 SQIVND (reference sequence). Trimming shortened V by 3 bases and J by 6 bases, and 12 bases separated the two germline ends. CDR3 length equals 14 residues. The CDR3 loop is CASSMAQPLNEQFF. In DNA, the CDR3 is TGTGCCAGTAGTATGGCCCAGCCCCTCAATGAGCAGTTCTTC.

With respect to this clone: The sample holds other DNA sequences that translate to the same CDR3. V usage is TRBV5-1 and J usage is TRBJ2-5, with TRBD1 matching over 11 bases. The CDR3 runs to 16 residues. V shed 4 bases and J 0 bases; nucleotides not matched to a gene: 5. CDR1 and CDR2 (germline): SGHRS, YFSETQ. The CDR3 nucleotides are TGCGCCAGCAGCGGGGGGACAGGGGGGTACCAAGAGACCCAGTACTTC. It specifies CASSGGTGGYQETQYF.

The J gene is TRBJ2-2, the V gene TRBV5-1; D is perhaps TRBD1 or TRBD2 (5 bases each). Germline values: CDR1 SGHRS, CDR2 YFSETQ. This CDR3 contains 17 residues. V was shortened by 0 bases and J by 4 bases, with 16 bases between the two germline ends. The CDR3: CASSLETRDAGTGELFF. DNA of the CDR3: TGCGCCAGCAGCTTGGAAACAAGGGACGCCGGCACCGGGGAGCTGTTTTTT.

The chain employs TRBV5-3 and TRBJ2-1; 8 bases align to TRBD1. TRBV5-3 is classed as an ORF, of uncertain function. V shed 5 bases, J shed 5 bases, and the junction held 9 bases outside the gene matches. The CDR3 runs to 15 residues. DNA for the CDR3: TGTGCCAGAAGGCCGGGACAGGAGACGAACAATGAGCAGTTCTTC. Translating gives CARRPGQETNNEQFF.

The chain has TRBV28 and TRBJ1-4, with 7 bases fitting TRBD1. V shed 7 bases and J 8 bases; nucleotides not matched to a gene: 10. Germline-derived CDR1 and CDR2 are MDHEN and SYDVKM. The CDR3 extends over 14 amino acids. CDR3 in amino acids: CASKWRQGKEKLFF. In nucleotides, the CDR3 is TGTGCCAGCAAATGGCGACAGGGAAAGGAAAAACTGTTTTTT.

This clone is classed as medium-sized (0.01 to 0.1%). V is TRBV27 and J is TRBJ2-7; D may correspond to TRBD1 or TRBD2 (5 bases each). V shed 2 bases and J shed 3 bases, with 20 bases lying between them. Germline lookup yields CDR1 MNHEY and CDR2 SMNVEV (reference sequence). This CDR3 contains 17 residues. CDR3 sequence reads: CASSLESGRRALYEQYF. CDR3 coding DNA: TGTGCCAGCAGTTTAGAGTCGGGGCGTCGAGCCCTCTACGAGCAGTACTTC.

The CDR3 DNA is TGCGCCAGCAGCTTGGCAGGGGTCGCGAACACCGGGGAGCTGTTTTTT. Translation: CASSLAGVANTGELFF. J is TRBJ2-2 and V is TRBV5-1; TRBD1 might be the D (6 bases). Trimming cost V 0 bases and J 0 bases, with 9 bases left between them. CDR1 is SGHRS and CDR2 is YFSETQ in the germline V gene. The CDR3 loop spans 16 amino acids.

The chain uses TRBV28 and TRBJ1-5; D unresolved. The CDR3 sequence is 15 residues long. The germline CDR1 and CDR2 sequences are MDHEN and SYDVKM. The V end was cut by 3 bases, the J end by 1 base, with 10 bases between. The CDR3 protein is CASSFVRQSNQPQHF. The CDR3 DNA sequence: TGTGCCAGCAGTTTTGTTAGGCAGAGCAATCAGCCCCAGCATTTT.

This chain links TRBV28 with TRBJ2-1; D remains unclear. The CDR3 spans 11 residues. The V and J ends lost 4 bases and 5 bases respectively, with 3 bases between them. CDR1 and CDR2 (germline): MDHEN, SYDVKM. For the CDR3, the DNA is TGTGCCAGCAGTTCAAACAATGAGCAGTTCTTC. This sequence encodes CASSSNNEQFF.

V is TRBV6-2 or TRBV6-3 and J is TRBJ2-1; 8 bases map to TRBD2. With 7 bases clipped from V and 3 bases from J, the junction kept 8 bases outside the gene matches. The CDR3 runs 15 residues. Germline CDR1 is MNHEY and CDR2 is SVGEGT. The CDR3 DNA reads TGTGCCAGCATCCCGCAGAGCGGGAGCTACAATGAGCAGTTCTTC. Its translation: CASIPQSGSYNEQFF.

This clone was counted once. The V and J genes are TRBV6-5 and TRBJ1-2, with 9 bases that match TRBD1. The CDR3 has 16 amino acids. The V and J ends lost 2 bases and 7 bases, in that order; junction bases with no gene match: 11. Germline V gene data show CDR1 as MNHEY and CDR2 as SVGAGI. CDR3 DNA: TGTGCCAGCAGTTACGATGGGAACAGGGGGCAAGGTGGCTACACCTTC. Protein: CASSYDGNRGQGGYTF.

This clone was seen only a few times. The chain combines TRBV6-2 or TRBV6-3 with TRBJ1-2; weak D call: TRBD1 (6 bases). With 6 bases removed from V and 5 bases from J, the gap between germline ends came to 31 bases. Germline V gene lookup returns CDR1 MNHEY and CDR2 SVGEGT. The CDR3 extends over 19 amino acids. The CDR3 is CASSPLWEGSTGLRYGYTF. The CDR3 region has the DNA TGTGCCAGCAGCCCTCTATGGGAGGGATCGACAGGCCTGCGGTATGGCTACACCTTC.

The chain is built from TRBV12-3 or TRBV12-4 and TRBJ2-6; no clear D gene. This CDR3 spans 13 amino acids. The V end was cut by 7 bases, the J end by 1 base, with 5 bases between. The CDR3 loop reads CASTKSGANVLTF. The CDR3 bases are TGTGCCAGCACCAAGTCTGGGGCCAACGTCCTGACTTTC.

The V call is TRBV3-1 (or the pseudogene TRBV3-2), the J call TRBJ2-1; possibly TRBD1 for D (6 bases). Trimming cost V 0 bases and J 0 bases, with 12 bases left between them. Germline V lookup: CDR1 LGHDT, CDR2 YNNKEL (reference sequence). The CDR3 loop spans 17 amino acids. The CDR3 protein is CASSQENQGRSYNEQFF. CDR3 bases: TGTGCCAGCAGCCAAGAGAATCAGGGGCGCTCCTACAATGAGCAGTTCTTC.

The chain carries TRBV27 and TRBJ1-6; 8 nucleotides match TRBD1. The V segment lost 1 base and the J segment 9 bases; nucleotides outside the gene matches: 5. The CDR3 has 15 amino acids. CDR1 is MNHEY, CDR2 SMNVEV, per germline (reference sequence). The CDR3 protein is CASSLYQGAGSPLHF. CDR3 coding DNA: TGTGCCAGCAGTTTATACCAGGGGGCGGGTTCACCCCTCCACTTT.

This chain uses TRBV28 with TRBJ1-2; D not resolved. The CDR3 extends over 13 amino acids. Germline-derived CDR1 and CDR2 are MDHEN and SYDVKM. Trimming took off 2 bases at V and 6 bases at J, with 10 bases between the two ends. DNA for the CDR3: TGTGCCAGCAGTTTAAGCCAGGAGCATGGCTACACCTTC. This gives the protein CASSLSQEHGYTF.

The V gene is TRBV5-1, the J gene TRBJ1-4, with D possibly matching TRBD1 (6 bases). V lost 0 bases and J lost 5, with 11 bases in between. Germline CDR1 and CDR2: SGHRS and YFSETQ. The CDR3 spans 15 residues. DNA for the CDR3: TGCGCCAGCAGCTTGGTAGGGACACCAAATGAAAAACTGTTTTTT. Translated: CASSLVGTPNEKLFF.

The chain joins TRBV5-1 to TRBJ2-5, with D unclear. Germline assignment: CDR1 SGHRS and CDR2 YFSETQ. This CDR3 has 17 residues. V gave up 0 bases and J gave up 5 bases, with 20 bases separating them. CDR3 nucleotide sequence: TGCGCCAGCAGCTTGGCCACCGCGGTCAATACCCCGGAGACCCAGTACTTC. It translates to CASSLATAVNTPETQYF.

As concerns this clone: The sample holds other DNA sequences that translate to the same CDR3. V usage is TRBV19 and J usage is TRBJ1-5; a possible D gene is TRBD1 (5 bases). V gave up 6 bases and J gave up 2 bases, with 8 bases separating them. There are 13 residues in the CDR3. Per the germline V gene, CDR1 is LNHDA and CDR2 is SQIVND (reference sequence). The CDR3 nucleotides read TGTGCCAGTAGGCGGGACGGCAATCAGCCCCAGCATTTT. Its translation is CASRRDGNQPQHF.